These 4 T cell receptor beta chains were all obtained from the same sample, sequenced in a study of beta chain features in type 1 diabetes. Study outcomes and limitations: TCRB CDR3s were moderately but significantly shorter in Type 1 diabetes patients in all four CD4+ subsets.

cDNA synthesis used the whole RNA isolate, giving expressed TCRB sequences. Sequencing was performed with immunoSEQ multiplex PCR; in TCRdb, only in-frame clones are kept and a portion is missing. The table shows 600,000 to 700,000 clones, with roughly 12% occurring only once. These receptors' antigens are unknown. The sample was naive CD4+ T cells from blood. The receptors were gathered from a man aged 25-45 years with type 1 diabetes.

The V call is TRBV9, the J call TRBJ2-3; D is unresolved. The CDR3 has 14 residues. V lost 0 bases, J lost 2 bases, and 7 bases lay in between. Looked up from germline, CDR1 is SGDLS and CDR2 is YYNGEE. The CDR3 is CASSVERFTDTQYF. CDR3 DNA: TGTGCCAGCAGCGTAGAAAGGTTCACAGATACGCAGTATTTT.

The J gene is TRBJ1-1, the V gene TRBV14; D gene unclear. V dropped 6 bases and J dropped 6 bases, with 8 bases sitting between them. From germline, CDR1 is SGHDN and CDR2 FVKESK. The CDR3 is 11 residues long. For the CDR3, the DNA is TGTGCCAGCAGTTTCGGACCTGAAGCTTTCTTT. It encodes CASSFGPEAFF.

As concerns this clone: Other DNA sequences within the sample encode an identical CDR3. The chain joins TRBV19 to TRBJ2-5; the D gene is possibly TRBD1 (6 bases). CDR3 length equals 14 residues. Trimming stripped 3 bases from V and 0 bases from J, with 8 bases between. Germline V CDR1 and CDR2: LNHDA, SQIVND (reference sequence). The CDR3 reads CASSIGGNQETQYF. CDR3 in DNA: TGTGCCAGTAGTATTGGGGGCAACCAAGAGACCCAGTACTTC.

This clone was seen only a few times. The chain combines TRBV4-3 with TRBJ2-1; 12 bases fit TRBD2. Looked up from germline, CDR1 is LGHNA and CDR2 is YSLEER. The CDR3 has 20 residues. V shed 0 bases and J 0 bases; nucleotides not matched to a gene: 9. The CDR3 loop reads CASSQDRRTSGASSYNEQFF. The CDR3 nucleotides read TGCGCCAGCAGCCAAGATCGTAGGACTAGCGGGGCAAGCTCCTACAATGAGCAGTTCTTC.